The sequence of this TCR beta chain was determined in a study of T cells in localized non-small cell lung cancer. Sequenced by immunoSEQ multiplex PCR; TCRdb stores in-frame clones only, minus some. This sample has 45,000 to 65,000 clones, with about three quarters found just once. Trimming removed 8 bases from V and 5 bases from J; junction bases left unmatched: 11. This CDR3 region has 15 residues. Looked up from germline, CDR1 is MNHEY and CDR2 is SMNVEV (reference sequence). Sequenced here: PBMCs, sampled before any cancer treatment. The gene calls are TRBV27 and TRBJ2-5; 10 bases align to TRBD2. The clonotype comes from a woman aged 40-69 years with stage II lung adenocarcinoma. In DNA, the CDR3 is TGTGCCAGCCGGGACCAGCGGGGGGGCGTCGAGACCCAGTACTTC. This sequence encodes CASRDQRGGVETQYF.